Sequencing of this T cell receptor beta chain was carried out in a study of T cell changes during pregnancy in multiple sclerosis. Only in-frame clones appear in the TCRdb table, and some are missing; sequencing was by immunoSEQ multiplex PCR. The sample shows 95,000 to 100,000 clones, 75% to 95% of them seen only once. Germline V gene data show CDR1 as MRHNA and CDR2 as SNTAGT. This CDR3 region has 14 residues. Trimming took 6 bases from V and 0 from J, leaving 10 bases between them. The rearrangement links TRBV6-4 to TRBJ2-3, with D possibly matching TRBD2 (6 bases). The clonotype comes from a female donor with multiple sclerosis, enrolled in a pregnancy study. The sample here was peripheral blood, taken in the second trimester of pregnancy. The CDR3 loop is CASSTGTSTDTQYF. DNA of the CDR3: TGTGCCAGCAGCACCGGGACTAGCACAGATACGCAGTATTTT.